The 20 T cell receptor beta chains given below trace back to one sample, sequenced in a study of shared clonotypes between healthy human individuals. Repertoires were generated with immunoSEQ multiplex PCR, while TCRdb's copy carries only in-frame clones and drops some. The sample consists of about 2.3 million clones, 85% to 95% of them appearing once. Sequenced sample: naive CD4+ T cells from PBMCs. The subset here: CD45RA+ positively selected. The receptors were sampled from a man younger than 35 in good health. Some clones in this sample may be carry-over from other donors' samples.

The chain employs TRBV5-5 and TRBJ2-3; 8 bases line up with TRBD1. Germline lookup yields CDR1 SGHKS and CDR2 YYEKEE (reference sequence). The CDR3 is 16 residues long. V dropped 0 bases and J dropped 6; count of bases not matched to a gene: 9. CDR3 sequence reads: CASSLVAGGFRDTQYF. The CDR3 DNA sequence: TGTGCCAGCAGCTTGGTGGCAGGGGGCTTTAGGGATACGCAGTATTTT.

This chain connects TRBV7-2 to TRBJ2-5; D call uncertain. Germline V gives CDR1 SGHTA, CDR2 FQGNSA. V lost 5 bases and J lost 4, with 14 bases in between. The CDR3 spans 14 residues. The CDR3 sequence: CASSLTDAPETQYF. DNA of the CDR3: TGTGCCAGCAGCCTGACCGACGCGCCAGAGACCCAGTACTTC.

This clone was detected once. The V call is TRBV10-2, the J call TRBJ2-1; D not resolved. The CDR3 consists of 14 residues. Germline V gene lookup returns CDR1 WSHSY and CDR2 SAAADI. V lost 2 bases, J lost 1 base, and 6 bases lay in between. The DNA of the CDR3 is TGCGCCAGCAGTGAGATAGGGTCCTACAATGAGCAGTTCTTC. Protein product: CASSEIGSYNEQFF.

V and J are TRBV7-3 and TRBJ2-3; the match to TRBD2 covers 7 bases. This CDR3 region has 15 residues. CDR1 is SGHTA and CDR2 is FQGTGA in the germline V gene. V was clipped by 5 bases and J by 8 bases; unmatched bases: 13. For the CDR3, the DNA is TGTGCCAGCAGCCCCAGCGCGGGAGCACAAGCTACGCAGTATTTT. This translates into CASSPSAGAQATQYF. Looking up the rest from reference TRBV7-3 and TRBJ2-3 gives the full variable domain: GAGVSQTPSNKVTEKGKYVELRCDPISGHTALYWYRQSLGQGPEFLIYFQGTGAADDSGLPNDRFFAVRPEGSVSTLKIQRTERGDSAVYLCASSPSAGAQATQYFGPGTRLTVL.

A single count supports this clone. The chain recombines TRBV5-1 with TRBJ2-1; 8 bases map to TRBD2. Germline assignment: CDR1 SGHRS and CDR2 YFSETQ. J lost 9 bases, V lost 3 bases, and 14 bases had no gene match. The CDR3 runs to 16 residues. CDR3 nucleotides: TGCGCCAGCAGCTCTGTCCTTGGGGCGGGAGGTGGTGAGCAGTTCTTC. Translation: CASSSVLGAGGGEQFF.

The genes are TRBV6-6 and TRBJ1-3; D remains unclear. The CDR3 has 15 residues. Germline lookup yields CDR1 MNHNY and CDR2 SVGAGI (reference sequence). The V end lost 0 bases, the J end lost 2 bases, and 8 bases lay between the germline ends. The CDR3 nucleotides are TGTGCCAGCAGTTACTCGAGTGACCCTGGAAACACCATATATTTT. This translates into CASSYSSDPGNTIYF.

The J gene is TRBJ2-7, the V gene TRBV29-1, with D perhaps matching TRBD1 or TRBD2 (5 bases each). From germline, CDR1 is SQVTM and CDR2 ANQGSEA. CDR3 size: 13 residues. The ends were cut back, 7 bases at V and 3 bases at J, with 16 bases in the middle. The CDR3 here is CSAQGLGGYEQYF. CDR3 sequence (DNA): TGCAGCGCCCAGGGTCTTGGGGGCTACGAGCAGTACTTC.

The CDR3 sequence: CASSSGDRESTDTQYF. In DNA, the CDR3 is TGCGCCAGCAGCTCAGGGGACAGGGAGAGCACAGATACGCAGTATTTT. The chain uses TRBV5-1 and TRBJ2-3; 9 bases line up with TRBD1. The trim removed 3 bases at V and 0 bases at J, leaving 5 bases unmatched. Germline V lookup: CDR1 SGHRS, CDR2 YFSETQ. CDR3 length equals 16 residues. Using reference TRBV5-1 and TRBJ2-3 for the parts outside the CDR3, the full variable domain is KAGVTQTPRYLIKTRGQQVTLSCSPISGHRSVSWYQQTPGQGLQFLFEYFSETQRNKGNFPGRFSGRQFSNSRSEMNVSTLELGDSALYLCASSSGDRESTDTQYFGPGTRLTVL.

This chain joins TRBV9 and TRBJ2-7, with D uncertain. V gave up 0 bases and J gave up 4 bases, with 14 bases separating them. The germline V gene has CDR1 SGDLS and CDR2 YYNGEE. This CDR3 is built from 15 residues. This chain's CDR3 is CASSVAWNARYEQYF. In nucleotides, the CDR3 is TGTGCCAGCAGCGTAGCGTGGAATGCTCGTTACGAGCAGTACTTC.

This chain connects TRBV5-1 to TRBJ2-3; D ambiguous. This CDR3 comprises 12 residues. The V end was cut by 3 bases, the J end by 4 bases, with 6 bases between. From germline, CDR1 is SGHRS and CDR2 YFSETQ. CDR3: CASSSPADTQYF. The CDR3, as DNA: TGCGCCAGCAGCTCCCCCGCAGATACGCAGTATTTT.

This rearrangement joins TRBV5-4 to TRBJ2-5, with D uncertain. The CDR3 contains 15 residues. CDR1 is SGHNT, CDR2 YYREEE, per germline (reference sequence). Between the trimmed V and J ends, which lost 0 bases and 4 bases, there was a span of 13 bases. The CDR3 here is CASSLGGPGAETQYF. The CDR3 DNA is TGTGCCAGCAGCTTGGGTGGCCCCGGCGCAGAGACCCAGTACTTC.

The rearrangement links TRBV7-9 to TRBJ2-3; D could derive from TRBD1 or TRBD2 (5 bases each). V gave up 5 bases and J gave up 11 bases, with 11 bases separating them. Germline lookup yields CDR1 SEHNR and CDR2 FQNEAQ (reference sequence). CDR3 length: 11 amino acids. CDR3 sequence reads: CASSAVGGQYF. In nucleotides, the CDR3 is TGTGCCAGCAGCGCCGTTGGGGGGCAGTATTTT.

The chain employs TRBV5-1 and TRBJ2-7; D is undetermined. The CDR3 is made up of 14 amino acids. Trimming removed 0 bases from V and 2 bases from J, with 9 bases in between. From germline, CDR1 is SGHRS and CDR2 YFSETQ. CDR3 bases: TGCGCCAGCAGCTTGGCCGGCATGGCCTACGAGCAGTACTTC. It codes for CASSLAGMAYEQYF.

CDR3 nucleotide sequence: TGTGCCAGCCTTCCGCCCCGGGGGGAGGGACTAGGGGAAGCTTTCTTT. It yields the protein CASLPPRGEGLGEAFF. The V call is TRBV28, the J call TRBJ1-1; possible D gene TRBD1, 5 bases. V gave up 8 bases and J gave up 8 bases, with 27 bases separating them. The germline gives CDR1 MDHEN, CDR2 SYDVKM. CDR3 length equals 16 residues. Filled out from reference TRBV28 and TRBJ1-1, the complete variable domain reads DVKVTQSSRYLVKRTGEKVFLECVQDMDHENMFWYRQDPGLGLRLIYFSYDVKMKEKGDIPEGYSVSREKKERFSLILESASTNQTSMYLCASLPPRGEGLGEAFFGQGTRLTVV.

The chain couples TRBV11-2 to TRBJ2-3, with no clear D. Trimming took 0 bases from V and 6 from J, leaving 10 bases between them. The CDR3 is 14 amino acids. Germline assignment: CDR1 SGHAT and CDR2 FQNNGV. The CDR3 nucleotides are TGTGCCAGCAGCTTAGATCTGACACCCGATACGCAGTATTTT. As protein: CASSLDLTPDTQYF.

Details on this clone: Other DNA variants within this sample encode the same CDR3. This chain links TRBV29-1 with TRBJ2-1; no clear D. The V gene lost 3 bases and the J gene lost 2 bases, with 5 bases spanning the gap. This CDR3 has 12 amino acids. The germline gives CDR1 SQVTM, CDR2 ANQGSEA. Here the CDR3 DNA reads TGCAGCGTTGATACCGCCTACAATGAGCAGTTCTTC. Translated: CSVDTAYNEQFF.

This chain uses TRBV9 with TRBJ2-3, with D tentatively TRBD1 (6 bases). With 0 bases removed from V and 0 bases from J, the gap between germline ends came to 11 bases. The CDR3 has 16 residues. Germline values: CDR1 SGDLS, CDR2 YYNGEE. This CDR3 is CASSVGDTPSTDTQYF. CDR3 coding DNA: TGTGCCAGCAGCGTAGGGGACACCCCTAGCACAGATACGCAGTATTTT.

On this clone itself: Distinct nucleotide sequences in the sample also encode this CDR3. This chain uses TRBV5-1 with TRBJ1-2; 7 nucleotides agree with TRBD1. Germline CDR1 SGHRS, CDR2 YFSETQ. Trimming took 1 base from V and 6 from J; bases not matched to a gene: 3. The CDR3 loop spans 13 amino acids. DNA for the CDR3: TGCGCCAGCAGCTTGCTTACAGGGGATGGCTACACCTTC. Its protein is CASSLLTGDGYTF.

In regard to this clone: Other nucleotide sequences from this sample produce the same CDR3. This chain uses TRBV7-9 with TRBJ2-7; D assignment may be TRBD1 or TRBD2 (7 bases each). From germline, CDR1 is SEHNR and CDR2 FQNEAQ (reference sequence). The CDR3 covers 15 residues. The germline V and J ends were trimmed by 5 bases and 3 bases, with 17 bases remaining between them. The CDR3 loop is CASSQGGAPGYEQYF. In DNA form, the CDR3 reads TGTGCCAGCAGCCAGGGGGGGGCGCCCGGCTACGAGCAGTACTTC.

CDR3 amino acids: CASSGRAIPDTQYF. The CDR3 nucleotides read TGTGCCAGCAGCGGACGGGCCATCCCAGATACGCAGTATTTT. V and J are TRBV9 and TRBJ2-3; D unresolved. Per the germline V gene, CDR1 is SGDLS and CDR2 is YYNGEE. Trimming took off 3 bases at V and 4 bases at J, with 12 bases between the two ends. CDR3 length: 14 amino acids.